This T cell receptor beta chain was sequenced during a study of T cell responses to AZD1222 COVID-19 vaccine. CDR3 length: 16 residues. The germline V gene has CDR1 SGDLS and CDR2 YYNGEE. The V and J ends lost 4 bases and 3 bases, in that order; junction bases with no gene match: 11. Profiling relied on immunoSEQ multiplex PCR, and the TCRdb table lists in-frame clones only, not all of them. This sample yields some 120,000 clones, of which 88% are seen a single time; over 5% belongs to the top ten. Timing groups of about 4 and about 12 weeks for second doses were pooled. Study-level points and caveats: Spike-specific TCR breadth and depth went up after people got two AZD1222 doses. Of spike-specific TCRs, nearly half reportedly target regions left unmutated in variants.

On this clone: Its antigen remains unidentified.

This TCR derives from an adult who received the AZD1222 COVID-19 vaccine. Here the sequenced sample was peripheral blood, taken 28 days after the second AZD1222 dose. The chain links TRBV9 to TRBJ2-5; 8 bases are a match to TRBD1. CDR3 in amino acids: CASSPRTGWSEETQYF. In DNA form, the CDR3 reads TGTGCCAGCAGCCCCCGGACAGGGTGGTCGGAAGAGACCCAGTACTTC.